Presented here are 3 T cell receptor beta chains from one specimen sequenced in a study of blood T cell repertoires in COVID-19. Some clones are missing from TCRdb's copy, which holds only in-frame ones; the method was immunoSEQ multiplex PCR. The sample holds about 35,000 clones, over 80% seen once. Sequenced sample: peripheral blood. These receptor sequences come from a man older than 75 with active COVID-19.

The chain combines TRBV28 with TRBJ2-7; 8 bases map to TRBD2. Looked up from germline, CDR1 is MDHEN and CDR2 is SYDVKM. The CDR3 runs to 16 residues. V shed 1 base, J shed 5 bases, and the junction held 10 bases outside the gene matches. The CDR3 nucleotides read TGTGCCAGCAGTTTATATACGGGAGGGGGTCTCGACGAGCAGTACTTC. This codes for CASSLYTGGGLDEQYF.

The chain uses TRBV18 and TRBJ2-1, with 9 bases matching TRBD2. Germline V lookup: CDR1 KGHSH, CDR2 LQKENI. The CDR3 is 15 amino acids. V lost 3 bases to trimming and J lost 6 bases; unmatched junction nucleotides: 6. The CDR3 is CASSPRTSASNEQFF. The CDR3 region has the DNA TGTGCCAGCTCACCTCGGACTAGCGCGAGCAATGAGCAGTTCTTC. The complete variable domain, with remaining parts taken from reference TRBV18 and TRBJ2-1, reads NAGVMQNPRHLVRRRGQEARLRCSPMKGHSHVYWYRQLPEEGLKFMVYLQKENIIDESGMPKERFSAEFPKEGPSILRIQQVVRGDSAAYFCASSPRTSASNEQFFGPGTRLTVL.

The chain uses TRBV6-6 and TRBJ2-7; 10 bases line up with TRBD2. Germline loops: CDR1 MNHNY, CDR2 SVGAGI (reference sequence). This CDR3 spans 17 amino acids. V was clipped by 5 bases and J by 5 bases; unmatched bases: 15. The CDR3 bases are TGTGCCAGCAGTCTAACACTAGCGGGACCTCCAAGTGACGAGCAGTACTTC. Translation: CASSLTLAGPPSDEQYF.